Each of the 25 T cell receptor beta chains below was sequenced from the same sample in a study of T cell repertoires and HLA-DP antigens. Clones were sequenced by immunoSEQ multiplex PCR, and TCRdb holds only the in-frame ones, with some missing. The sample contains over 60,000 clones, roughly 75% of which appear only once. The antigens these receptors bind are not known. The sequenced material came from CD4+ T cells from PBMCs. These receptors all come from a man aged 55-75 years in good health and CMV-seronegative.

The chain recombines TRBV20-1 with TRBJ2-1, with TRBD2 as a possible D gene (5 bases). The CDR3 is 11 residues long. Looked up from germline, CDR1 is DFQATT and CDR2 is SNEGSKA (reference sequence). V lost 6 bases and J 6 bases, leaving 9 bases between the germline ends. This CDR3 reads CSAHSANEQFF. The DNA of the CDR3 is TGCAGTGCACATAGCGCCAATGAGCAGTTCTTC.

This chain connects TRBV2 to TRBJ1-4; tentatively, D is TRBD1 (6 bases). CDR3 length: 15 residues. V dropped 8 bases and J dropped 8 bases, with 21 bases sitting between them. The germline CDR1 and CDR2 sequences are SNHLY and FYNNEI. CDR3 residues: CASGTQGILSEKLFF. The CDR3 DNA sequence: TGTGCCAGCGGGACCCAGGGGATATTAAGCGAAAAACTGTTTTTT.

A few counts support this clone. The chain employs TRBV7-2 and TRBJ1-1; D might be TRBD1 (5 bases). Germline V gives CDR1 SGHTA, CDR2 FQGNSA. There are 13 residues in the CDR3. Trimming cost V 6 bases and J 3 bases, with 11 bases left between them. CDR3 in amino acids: CASRRDQDTEAFF. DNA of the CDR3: TGTGCCAGCAGACGGGACCAGGACACTGAAGCTTTCTTT.

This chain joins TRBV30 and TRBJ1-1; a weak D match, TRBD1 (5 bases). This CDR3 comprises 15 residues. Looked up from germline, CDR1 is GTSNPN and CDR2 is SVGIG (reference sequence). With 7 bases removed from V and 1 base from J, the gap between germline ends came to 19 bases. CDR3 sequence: CASDAGLGTNTEAFF. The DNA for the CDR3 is TGTGCCTCCGATGCGGGCCTGGGGACGAACACTGAAGCTTTCTTT. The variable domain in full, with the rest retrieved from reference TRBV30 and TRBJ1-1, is SQTIHQWPATLVQPVGSPLSLECTVEGTSNPNLYWYRQAAGRGLQLLFYSVGIGQISSEVPQNLSASRPQDRQFILSSKKLLLSDSGFYLCASDAGLGTNTEAFFGQGTRLTVV.

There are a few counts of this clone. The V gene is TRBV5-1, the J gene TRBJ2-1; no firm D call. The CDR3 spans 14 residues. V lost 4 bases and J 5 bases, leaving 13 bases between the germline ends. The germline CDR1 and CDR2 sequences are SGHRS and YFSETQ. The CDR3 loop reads CASSLVLENNEQFF. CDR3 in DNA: TGCGCCAGCAGCCTCGTTTTGGAGAACAATGAGCAGTTCTTC.

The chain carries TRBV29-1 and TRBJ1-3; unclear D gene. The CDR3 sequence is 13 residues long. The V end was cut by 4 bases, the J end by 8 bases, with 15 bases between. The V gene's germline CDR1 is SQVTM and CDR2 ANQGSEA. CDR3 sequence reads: CSVAPATSDTIYF. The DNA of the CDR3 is TGCAGCGTTGCCCCAGCCACTAGTGACACCATATATTTT.

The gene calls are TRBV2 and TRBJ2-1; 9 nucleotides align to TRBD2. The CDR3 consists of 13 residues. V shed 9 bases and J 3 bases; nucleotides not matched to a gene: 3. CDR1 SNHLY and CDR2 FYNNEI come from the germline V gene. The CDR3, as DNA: TGTGCCAGGCGGGGGGGCCTCTACAATGAGCAGTTCTTC. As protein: CARRGGLYNEQFF.

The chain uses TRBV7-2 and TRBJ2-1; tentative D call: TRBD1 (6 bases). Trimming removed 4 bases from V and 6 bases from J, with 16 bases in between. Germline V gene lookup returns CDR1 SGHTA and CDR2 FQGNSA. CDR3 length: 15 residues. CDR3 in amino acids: CASSSRSGDVNEQFF. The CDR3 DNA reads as TGTGCCAGCAGCTCTCGATCAGGGGACGTCAATGAGCAGTTCTTC.

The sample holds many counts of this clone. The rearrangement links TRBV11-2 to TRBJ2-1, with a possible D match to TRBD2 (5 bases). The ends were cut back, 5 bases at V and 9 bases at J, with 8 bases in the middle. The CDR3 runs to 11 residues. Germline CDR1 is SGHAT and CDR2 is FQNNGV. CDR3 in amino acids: CASSRAGEQFF. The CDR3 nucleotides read TGTGCCAGCAGCAGGGCGGGTGAGCAGTTCTTC.

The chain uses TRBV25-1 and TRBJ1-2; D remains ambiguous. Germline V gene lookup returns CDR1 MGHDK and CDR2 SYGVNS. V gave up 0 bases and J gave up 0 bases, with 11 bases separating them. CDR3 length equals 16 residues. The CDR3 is CASSEYLAGTNYGYTF. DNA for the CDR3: TGTGCCAGCAGTGAATATCTGGCAGGTACTAACTATGGCTACACCTTC.

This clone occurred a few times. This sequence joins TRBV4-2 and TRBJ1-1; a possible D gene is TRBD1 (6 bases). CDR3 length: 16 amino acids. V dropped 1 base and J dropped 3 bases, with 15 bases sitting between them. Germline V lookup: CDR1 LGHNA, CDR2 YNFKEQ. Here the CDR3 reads CASSQAWGREDTEAFF. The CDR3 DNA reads TGTGCCAGCAGCCAAGCCTGGGGGCGCGAGGACACTGAAGCTTTCTTT.

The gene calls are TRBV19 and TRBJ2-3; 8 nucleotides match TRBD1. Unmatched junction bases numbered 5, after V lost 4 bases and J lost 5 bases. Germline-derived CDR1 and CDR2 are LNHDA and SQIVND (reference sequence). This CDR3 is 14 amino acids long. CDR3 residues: CASSRGQGKDTQYF. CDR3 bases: TGTGCCAGTAGTAGAGGACAGGGTAAAGATACGCAGTATTTT.

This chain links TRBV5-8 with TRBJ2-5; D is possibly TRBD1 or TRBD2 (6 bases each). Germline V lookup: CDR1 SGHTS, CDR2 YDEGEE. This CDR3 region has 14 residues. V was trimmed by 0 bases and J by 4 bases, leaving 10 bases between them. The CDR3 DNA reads TGTGCCAGCAGCTTGGACAGGGACTTAGAGACCCAGTACTTC. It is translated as CASSLDRDLETQYF.

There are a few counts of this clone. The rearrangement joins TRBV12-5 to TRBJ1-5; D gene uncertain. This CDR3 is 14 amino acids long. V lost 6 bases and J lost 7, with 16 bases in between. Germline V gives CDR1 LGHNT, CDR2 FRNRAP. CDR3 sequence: CASGLVAGEQPQHF. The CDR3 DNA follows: TGTGCTAGTGGCCTTGTGGCCGGAGAGCAGCCCCAGCATTTT.

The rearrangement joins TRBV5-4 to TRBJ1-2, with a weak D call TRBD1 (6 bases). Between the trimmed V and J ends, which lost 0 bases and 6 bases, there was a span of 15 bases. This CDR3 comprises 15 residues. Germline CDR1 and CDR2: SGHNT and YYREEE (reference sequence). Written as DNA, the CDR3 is TGTGCCAGCAGCTTGGGTCGGGGGCGCATGGATGGCTACACCTTC. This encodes CASSLGRGRMDGYTF.

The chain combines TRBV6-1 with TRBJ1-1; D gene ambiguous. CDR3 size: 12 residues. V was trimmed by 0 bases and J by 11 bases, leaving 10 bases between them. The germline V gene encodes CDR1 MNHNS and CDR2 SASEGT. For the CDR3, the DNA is TGTGCCAGCAGTGAAGCCTTATCGGTGGCTTTCTTT. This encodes CASSEALSVAFF.

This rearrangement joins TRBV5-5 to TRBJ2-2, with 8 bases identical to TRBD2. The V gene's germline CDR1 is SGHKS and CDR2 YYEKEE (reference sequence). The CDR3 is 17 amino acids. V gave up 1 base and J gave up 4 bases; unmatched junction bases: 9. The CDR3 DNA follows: TGTGCCAGCAGCTTGTTATTAGCGGGACAATCCACCGGGGAGCTGTTTTTT. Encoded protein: CASSLLLAGQSTGELFF. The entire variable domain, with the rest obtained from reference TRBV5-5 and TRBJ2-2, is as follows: DAGVTQSPTHLIKTRGQQVTLRCSPISGHKSVSWYQQVLGQGPQFIFQYYEKEERGRGNFPDRFSARQFPNYSSELNVNALLLGDSALYLCASSLLLAGQSTGELFFGEGSRLTVL.

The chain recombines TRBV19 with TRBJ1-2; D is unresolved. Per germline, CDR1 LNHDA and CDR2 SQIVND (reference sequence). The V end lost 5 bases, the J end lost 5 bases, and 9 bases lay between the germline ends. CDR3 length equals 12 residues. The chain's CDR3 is CASSPLRYGYTF. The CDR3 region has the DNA TGTGCCAGTAGTCCGTTGCGGTATGGCTACACCTTC.

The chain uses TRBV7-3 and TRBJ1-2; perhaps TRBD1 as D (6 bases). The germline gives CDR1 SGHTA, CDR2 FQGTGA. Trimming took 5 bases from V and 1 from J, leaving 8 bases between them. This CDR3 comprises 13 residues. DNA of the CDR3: TGTGCCAGCAGCCCACAGGGTAACTATGGCTACACCTTC. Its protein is CASSPQGNYGYTF.

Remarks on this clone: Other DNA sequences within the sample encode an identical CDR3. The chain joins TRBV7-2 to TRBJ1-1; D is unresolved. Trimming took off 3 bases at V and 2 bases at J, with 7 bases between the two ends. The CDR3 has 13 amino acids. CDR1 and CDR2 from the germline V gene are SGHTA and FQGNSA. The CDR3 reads CASSFNGNTEAFF. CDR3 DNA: TGTGCCAGCAGCTTTAATGGTAACACTGAAGCTTTCTTT.

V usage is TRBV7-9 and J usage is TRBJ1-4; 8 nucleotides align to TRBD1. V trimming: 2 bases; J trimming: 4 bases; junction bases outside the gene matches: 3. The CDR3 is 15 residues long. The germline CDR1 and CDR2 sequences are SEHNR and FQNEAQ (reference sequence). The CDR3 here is CASSLLQGGNEKLFF. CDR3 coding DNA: TGTGCCAGCAGCTTATTACAGGGGGGTAATGAAAAACTGTTTTTT. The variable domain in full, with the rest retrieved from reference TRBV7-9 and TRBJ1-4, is DTGVSQNPRHKITKRGQNVTFRCDPISEHNRLYWYRQTLGQGPEFLTYFQNEAQLEKSRLLSDRFSAERPKGSFSTLEIQRTEQGDSAMYLCASSLLQGGNEKLFFGSGTQLSVL.

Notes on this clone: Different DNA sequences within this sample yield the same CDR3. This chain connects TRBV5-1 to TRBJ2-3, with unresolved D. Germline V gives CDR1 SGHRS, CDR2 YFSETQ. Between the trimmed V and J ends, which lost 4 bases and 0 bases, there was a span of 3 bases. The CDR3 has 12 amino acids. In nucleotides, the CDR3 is TGCGCCAGCAGCCTGAGCACAGATACGCAGTATTTT. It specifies CASSLSTDTQYF.

The CDR3 DNA follows: TGCGCCAAAACAGAGCCCAATCAGCCCCAGCATTTT. Amino acids: CAKTEPNQPQHF. J is TRBJ1-5 and V is TRBV10-2; D gene uncertain. Germline V gene data show CDR1 as WSHSY and CDR2 as SAAADI. Trimming took off 10 bases at V and 3 bases at J, with 10 bases between the two ends. This CDR3 is 12 amino acids long.

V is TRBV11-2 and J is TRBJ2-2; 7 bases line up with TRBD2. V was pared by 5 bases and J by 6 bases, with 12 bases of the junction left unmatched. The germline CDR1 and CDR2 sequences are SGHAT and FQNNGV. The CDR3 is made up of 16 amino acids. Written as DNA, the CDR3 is TGTGCCAGCAGCCGGGCGTGGGGCGGGAGCCCCGGGGAGCTGTTTTTT. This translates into CASSRAWGGSPGELFF.

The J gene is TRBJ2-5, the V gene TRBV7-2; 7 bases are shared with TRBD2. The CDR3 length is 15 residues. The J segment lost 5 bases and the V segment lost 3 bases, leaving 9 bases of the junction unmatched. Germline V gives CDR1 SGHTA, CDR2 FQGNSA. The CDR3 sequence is CASSFSLAIGETQYF. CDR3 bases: TGTGCCAGCAGCTTTTCACTAGCGATCGGCGAGACCCAGTACTTC.